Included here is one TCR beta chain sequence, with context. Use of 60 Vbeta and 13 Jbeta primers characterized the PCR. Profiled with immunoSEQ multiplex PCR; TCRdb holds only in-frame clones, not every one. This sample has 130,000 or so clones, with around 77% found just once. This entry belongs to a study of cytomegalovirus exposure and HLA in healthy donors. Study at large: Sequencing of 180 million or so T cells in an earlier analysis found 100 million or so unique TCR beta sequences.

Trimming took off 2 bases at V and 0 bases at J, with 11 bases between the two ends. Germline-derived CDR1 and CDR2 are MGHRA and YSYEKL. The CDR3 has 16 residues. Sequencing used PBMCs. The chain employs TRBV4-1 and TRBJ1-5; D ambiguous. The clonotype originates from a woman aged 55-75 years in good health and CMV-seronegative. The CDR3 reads CASSQNSGFSNQPQHF. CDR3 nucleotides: TGCGCCAGCAGCCAAAACTCGGGATTTAGCAATCAGCCCCAGCATTTT.